These 28 T cell receptor beta chains were sequenced from one sample in a study of T cells in Graves' hyperthyroidism and ophthalmopathy. Amplified TCR beta CDR3 regions derived from RNA transcripts. An initial round of RT-PCR targeting the TCR CDR3 relied on the HTBI primer set. Via MiXCR, TCRdb re-called the multiplex PCR reads, giving one row per CDR3 protein. The repertoire includes more than 450,000 distinct CDR3 sequences, 14% of them detected once, and approximately 15% sits in the top ten. Sequenced: blood. The receptor source for this set is a woman in her thirties or forties with Graves' hyperthyroidism.

In regard to this clonotype: Its ends do not fully match the called genes, so a read error is possible. The chain recombines TRBV7-9 with TRBJ2-3; 8 bases agree with TRBD1. The CDR3 totals 17 residues. Germline assignment: CDR1 SEHNR and CDR2 FQNEAQ (reference sequence). The CDR3 coding sequence is TGTGCCTGCAGCTTAGGGCAGGGGGCCTTTGGCACAGATACGCAGTATTTT. Protein sequence: CACSLGQGAFGTDTQYF.

The genes are TRBV12-3 or TRBV12-4 and TRBJ2-5; 7 bases are shared with TRBD1. The trim removed 8 bases at V and 4 bases at J, leaving 7 bases unmatched. This CDR3 is built from 13 residues. DNA of the CDR3: TGTGCCAGCCCGGGACAGACCTTAGAGACCCAGTACTTC. It specifies CASPGQTLETQYF.

The chain is built from TRBV11-2 and TRBJ2-5, with D possibly matching TRBD2 (5 bases). V was cut by 2 bases and J by 4 bases, with 17 bases left in between. The CDR3 length is 16 residues. Germline V gives CDR1 SGHAT, CDR2 FQNNGV. The CDR3 spells CASSLHEPGSGETQYF. The CDR3 DNA reads as TGTGCCAGCAGCTTACATGAGCCGGGGTCGGGAGAGACCCAGTACTTC.

This clonotype has ten or more counts. This sequence joins TRBV7-8 and TRBJ2-5; tentatively, D is TRBD1 or TRBD2 (5 bases each). The V end lost 4 bases, the J end lost 1 base, and 16 bases lay between the germline ends. Germline V gene lookup returns CDR1 SGHVS and CDR2 FQNEAQ. The CDR3 is 16 amino acids. The CDR3 region is CASSSGPPRPQETQYF. The CDR3 DNA follows: TGTGCCAGCAGCTCGGGACCGCCGAGGCCCCAAGAGACCCAGTACTTC.

This chain uses TRBV30 with TRBJ1-1; a weak D match, TRBD1 (5 bases). CDR3 size: 14 residues. With 1 base removed from V and 0 bases from J, the gap between germline ends came to 9 bases. CDR1 and CDR2 (germline): GTSNPN, SVGIG (reference sequence). CDR3 DNA sequence: TGTGCCTGGAGTGGGGACCGCATGAACACTGAAGCTTTCTTT. It yields the protein CAWSGDRMNTEAFF.

In this sample, this clonotype turned up once. The rearrangement links TRBV9 to TRBJ1-3, with 7 nucleotides matching TRBD1. The germline CDR1 and CDR2 sequences are SGDLS and YYNGEE. The V segment lost 0 bases and the J segment 0 bases; nucleotides outside the gene matches: 6. There are 17 residues in the CDR3. CDR3 bases: TGTGCCAGCAGCGTAGATCTGGACAGGCCCTCTGGAAACACCATATATTTT. Residues: CASSVDLDRPSGNTIYF.

The chain uses TRBV20-1 and TRBJ2-2, with TRBD2 matching 8 bases. J was trimmed by 3 bases and V by 0 bases; bases with no gene match: 15. The CDR3 is made up of 19 amino acids. Germline V lookup: CDR1 DFQATT, CDR2 SNEGSKA (reference sequence). The CDR3 DNA reads as TGCAGTGCTAGAGATTTAGTGGTGGTCAGCGGGAGATACACCGGGGAGCTGTTTTTT. Translating gives CSARDLVVVSGRYTGELFF.

This clonotype was seen many times. The V gene is TRBV27, the J gene TRBJ2-7; TRBD1 matches 7 bases. The germline gives CDR1 MNHEY, CDR2 SMNVEV (reference sequence). With 6 bases clipped from V and 2 bases from J, the junction kept 10 bases outside the gene matches. CDR3 length: 15 amino acids. CDR3 bases: TGTGCCAGCAGCCCCGACAGGGTACCTGCCTACGAGCAGTACTTC. Translating gives CASSPDRVPAYEQYF.

In regard to this clonotype: Being one base from a much bigger clone, this may be a read error. The V gene is TRBV7-4, the J gene TRBJ2-2, with TRBD2 identical over 7 bases. Germline lookup yields CDR1 SGHVT and CDR2 SQSDAQ. The CDR3 runs to 17 residues. In nucleotides, the CDR3 is TGTGCCAGCAGCTTAGATCGGCGGGAGCCGCGCACCGGGGAGCTGGTTTTT. This codes for CASSLDRREPRTGELVF.

Ten or more counts support this clonotype. This chain connects TRBV28 to TRBJ1-5; D is perhaps TRBD1 (6 bases). V was trimmed by 4 bases and J by 4 bases, leaving 14 bases between them. The CDR3 has 15 residues. The germline V gene encodes CDR1 MDHEN and CDR2 SYDVKM. CDR3 sequence: CASSSPQGWNQPQHF. CDR3 in DNA: TGTGCCAGCAGTTCCCCCCAGGGGTGGAATCAGCCCCAGCATTTT.

This clonotype was seen a handful of times. V and J are TRBV29-1 and TRBJ1-1; D gene ambiguous. This CDR3 region has 14 residues. The germline V gene has CDR1 SQVTM and CDR2 ANQGSEA. The germline V and J ends were trimmed by 3 bases and 6 bases, with 17 bases remaining between them. The CDR3 DNA reads as TGCAGCGTTGATGTCGTAAATAGGCCGTCTGAAGCTTTCTTT. It encodes CSVDVVNRPSEAFF. Full variable domain (outside the CDR3, taken from reference TRBV29-1 and TRBJ1-1): SAVISQKPSRDICQRGTSLTIQCQVDSQVTMMFWYRQQPGQSLTLIATANQGSEATYESGFVIDKFPISRPNLTFSTLTVSNMSPEDSSIYLCSVDVVNRPSEAFFGQGTRLTVV.

This clonotype was seen only a few times. At one of its ends the junction is not consistent with the germline gene, which may arise from a read error. The chain is built from TRBV6-1 and TRBJ2-5, with D perhaps given as TRBD1 or TRBD2 (6 bases each). CDR1 is MNHNS, CDR2 SASEGT, per germline. The CDR3 has 14 residues. The CDR3 nucleotides are TGTGCCAGCGCGAGGGGGGTATGGGGAGAGTCCCAGTACTTC. It encodes CASARGVWGESQYF.

Concerning this clonotype: Since no conserved phenylalanine or tryptophan closes the CDR3, a read error is the likely cause. This chain uses TRBV20-1 with TRBJ2-1; D call uncertain. V was trimmed by 5 bases and J by 7 bases, leaving 9 bases between them. Per the germline V gene, CDR1 is DFQATT and CDR2 is SNEGSKA (reference sequence). The CDR3 contains 11 residues. CDR3 nucleotides: TGCAGTGCTGGAGTGGTGAATGAGCAGTTCCTC. Translating it yields CSAGVVNEQFL.

There are many counts of this clonotype. The chain links TRBV19 to TRBJ1-5; maybe TRBD1 (5 bases). The CDR3 contains 13 residues. Trimming removed 4 bases at V and 6 bases at J, with 10 bases between. Germline assignment: CDR1 LNHDA and CDR2 SQIVND (reference sequence). In nucleotides, the CDR3 is TGTGCCAGTAGTAGGGGGAAGGGTCAGCCCCAGCATTTT. It is translated as CASSRGKGQPQHF. Based on the CDR3 plus reference TRBV19 and TRBJ1-5, the full variable domain is DGGITQSPKYLFRKEGQNVTLSCEQNLNHDAMYWYRQDPGQGLRLIYYSQIVNDFQKGDIAEGYSVSREKKESFPLTVTSAQKNPTAFYLCASSRGKGQPQHFGDGTRLSIL.

This chain uses TRBV6-1 with TRBJ2-5; 8 nucleotides agree with TRBD1. Germline values: CDR1 MNHNS, CDR2 SASEGT. The junction had 9 bases not matched to a gene; V was cut back by 4 bases and J by 5 bases. The CDR3 length is 15 residues. The CDR3 DNA reads as TGTGCCAGCAGTGGAATGGGACAGGAGATGGAGACCCAGTACTTC. This sequence encodes CASSGMGQEMETQYF.

This clonotype was counted many times. The chain combines TRBV7-8 with TRBJ1-2, with 8 bases fitting TRBD1. After removal of 2 bases from V and 5 bases from J, the junction contained 7 bases not matched to a gene. The CDR3 extends over 15 amino acids. CDR1 is SGHVS, CDR2 FQNEAQ, per germline. The CDR3 sequence: CASSLFSQGAYGYTF. The CDR3 DNA sequence: TGTGCCAGCAGCTTATTTAGTCAGGGGGCTTATGGCTACACCTTC.

The V and J genes are TRBV12-3 or TRBV12-4 and TRBJ1-4; TRBD1 aligns across 10 bases. The CDR3 is 15 residues long. V lost 5 bases and J lost 7; bases outside the gene matches: 7. The DNA of the CDR3 is TGTGCCAGCAGTCTGACCGGGACAGGGGTTGAAAAACTGTTTTTT. This sequence encodes CASSLTGTGVEKLFF.

At least ten counts were recorded for this clonotype. V gene TRBV5-8 combines with J gene TRBJ1-5; D gene uncertain. The germline V and J ends were trimmed by 0 bases and 9 bases, with 10 bases remaining between them. The CDR3 extends over 13 amino acids. Germline lookup yields CDR1 SGHTS and CDR2 YDEGEE. CDR3: CASSLVSVSPQHF. The CDR3 coding sequence is TGTGCCAGCAGCTTGGTCTCCGTTTCGCCCCAGCATTTT.

The V gene is TRBV7-9, the J gene TRBJ1-2; the D gene is possibly TRBD1 (6 bases). Germline V gene sequence: CDR1 SEHNR, CDR2 FQNEAQ (reference sequence). V lost 7 bases and J lost 4, with 16 bases in between. CDR3 length: 14 residues. As DNA, the CDR3 is TGTGCCAGCACCCCCCTGGGACACTTCTATGGCTACACCTTC. It encodes CASTPLGHFYGYTF.

The rearrangement uses TRBV9 and TRBJ1-6; D uncertain. CDR3 length equals 15 residues. The germline V gene encodes CDR1 SGDLS and CDR2 YYNGEE. V shed 0 bases and J shed 8 bases, with 12 bases lying between them. CDR3 in DNA: TGTGCCAGCAGCGTAGCCGCGGCCTGGGATTCACCCCTCCACTTT. Its translation: CASSVAAAWDSPLHF. The complete variable domain, with remaining parts taken from reference TRBV9 and TRBJ1-6, reads DSGVTQTPKHLITATGQRVTLRCSPRSGDLSVYWYQQSLDQGLQFLIQYYNGEERAKGNILERFSAQQFPDLHSELNLSSLELGDSALYFCASSVAAAWDSPLHFGNGTRLTVT.

Ten or more counts support this clonotype. The gene calls are TRBV2 and TRBJ2-7, with 12 positions matching TRBD2. The CDR3 sequence is 18 residues long. Germline V CDR1 and CDR2: SNHLY, FYNNEI. J gave up 0 bases and V 2 bases, and 8 bases lay outside the gene matches. The CDR3 here is CASSELTSGRTSSYEQYF. The CDR3 DNA reads TGTGCCAGCAGTGAATTAACTAGCGGGAGGACCTCCTCCTACGAGCAGTACTTC. The full variable domain, in which reference TRBV2 and TRBJ2-7 provide the parts outside the CDR3, is EPEVTQTPSHQVTQMGQEVILRCVPISNHLYFYWYRQILGQKVEFLVSFYNNEISEKSEIFDDQFSVERPDGSNFTLKIRSTKLEDSAMYFCASSELTSGRTSSYEQYFGPGTRLTVT.

This clonotype was recorded many times. The V gene is TRBV28, the J gene TRBJ2-7; D is ambiguous. The CDR3 spans 13 residues. Looked up from germline, CDR1 is MDHEN and CDR2 is SYDVKM. V shed 4 bases and J shed 2 bases, with 9 bases lying between them. The CDR3 spells CASSSPFPYEQYF. CDR3 DNA: TGTGCCAGCAGTTCCCCATTTCCCTACGAGCAGTACTTC. Using reference TRBV28 and TRBJ2-7 for the parts outside the CDR3, the full variable domain is DVKVTQSSRYLVKRTGEKVFLECVQDMDHENMFWYRQDPGLGLRLIYFSYDVKMKEKGDIPEGYSVSREKKERFSLILESASTNQTSMYLCASSSPFPYEQYFGPGTRLTVT.

This clonotype appeared many times. The junction departs from the called germline gene at one end, perhaps through a read error. This chain joins TRBV12-3 or TRBV12-4 and TRBJ2-3; 9 nucleotides match TRBD2. The CDR3 is 16 amino acids. Here the CDR3 DNA reads TGTGCCAGCAGTTTTGGGCTAGCGGGATACACAAATACGCAGTATTTT. Residues: CASSFGLAGYTNTQYF.

This clonotype was seen a handful of times. The rearrangement uses TRBV6-2 or TRBV6-3 and TRBJ2-6; D might be TRBD1 (6 bases). This CDR3 has 15 residues. Deletions cut 8 bases from V and 4 bases from J, with 15 bases between. Germline values: CDR1 MNHEY, CDR2 SVGEGT. CDR3 amino acids: CASLPRGLGANVLTF. CDR3 DNA sequence: TGTGCCAGCCTTCCCAGGGGTCTGGGGGCCAACGTCCTGACTTTC.

This clonotype was seen ten or more times. The V and J genes are TRBV5-1 and TRBJ2-3; a possible D gene is TRBD1 (6 bases). Germline assignment: CDR1 SGHRS and CDR2 YFSETQ. The germline V and J ends were trimmed by 4 bases and 0 bases, with 15 bases remaining between them. The CDR3 contains 16 residues. CDR3 residues: CASSGDVTGSTDTQYF. CDR3 nucleotide sequence: TGCGCCAGCAGCGGGGACGTGACAGGAAGCACAGATACGCAGTATTTT. Full variable domain (remainder filled in from reference TRBV5-1 and TRBJ2-3): KAGVTQTPRYLIKTRGQQVTLSCSPISGHRSVSWYQQTPGQGLQFLFEYFSETQRNKGNFPGRFSGRQFSNSRSEMNVSTLELGDSALYLCASSGDVTGSTDTQYFGPGTRLTVL.

In this sample, this clonotype turned up many times. The chain's CDR3 is CASRSGQGQNYGYTF. CDR3 coding DNA: TGTGCCAGCAGGTCGGGACAGGGCCAAAACTATGGCTACACCTTC. The chain joins TRBV3-1 to TRBJ1-2, with 9 bases matching TRBD1. Germline V gene lookup returns CDR1 LGHDT and CDR2 YNNKEL (reference sequence). Trimming cost V 6 bases and J 2 bases; bases outside gene matches: 7. This CDR3 comprises 15 residues.

The chain links TRBV4-1 to TRBJ1-6; 9 nucleotides align to TRBD1. The CDR3 has 14 amino acids. The germline V gene has CDR1 MGHRA and CDR2 YSYEKL. V dropped 3 bases and J dropped 9; count of bases not matched to a gene: 3. CDR3 DNA sequence: TGCGCCAGCAGCCAGGGGACAGGGTTTTCACCCCTCCACTTT. Its translation: CASSQGTGFSPLHF.

This clonotype was seen ten or more times. The V gene is TRBV9, the J gene TRBJ2-7, with D tentatively TRBD1 (6 bases). Looked up from germline, CDR1 is SGDLS and CDR2 is YYNGEE. This CDR3 spans 15 amino acids. V dropped 0 bases and J dropped 3 bases, with 13 bases sitting between them. The DNA for the CDR3 is TGTGCCAGCAGCGTAGCTACAGGGACCGTCTACGAGCAGTACTTC. This sequence encodes CASSVATGTVYEQYF.